A single sample is the source of the 10 T cell receptor beta chains below, sequenced in a study of OX40 agonist ivuxolimab in advanced cancers. Method: immunoSEQ multiplex PCR; TCRdb's copy keeps in-frame clones and lacks some. The top ten hold 21% of the sample, which has over 25,000 clones, 82% seen once. The source was CD4+ or CD8+ T cells sorted from blood, collected in a trial of the OX40 agonist ivuxolimab. Source of these receptors: an adult with an advanced solid tumor such as melanoma, head and neck, liver or kidney cancer.

The gene calls are TRBV5-5 and TRBJ1-2, with no clear D. The CDR3 has 14 residues. Germline CDR1 and CDR2: SGHKS and YYEKEE (reference sequence). V was pared by 4 bases and J by 4 bases, with 14 bases between. The CDR3 protein is CASSTETLSYGYTF. DNA of the CDR3: TGTGCCAGCAGCACGGAGACCCTGTCCTATGGCTACACCTTC.

This clone was recorded a few times. V gene TRBV7-9 combines with J gene TRBJ1-2; no reliable D call. Germline CDR1 is SEHNR and CDR2 is FQNEAQ (reference sequence). The CDR3 runs 14 residues. With 0 bases removed from V and 6 bases from J, the gap between germline ends came to 11 bases. DNA for the CDR3: TGTGCCAGCAGCTTAGCTGGGCGGGCCCATGGCTACACCTTC. Translated: CASSLAGRAHGYTF.

V is TRBV7-6 and J is TRBJ2-2; 11 bases agree with TRBD2. Trimming at V came to 5 bases and at J to 5 bases, leaving 10 bases not matched to a gene. Germline V gene sequence: CDR1 SGHVS, CDR2 FNYEAQ. The CDR3 runs to 17 residues. The CDR3 region is CASSQGGLAGGTGELFF. CDR3 DNA sequence: TGTGCCAGCAGCCAAGGCGGGCTAGCGGGAGGAACCGGGGAGCTGTTTTTT.

The gene calls are TRBV9 and TRBJ2-1; 10 bases are shared with TRBD2. The germline gives CDR1 SGDLS, CDR2 YYNGEE. The CDR3 length is 16 residues. The V gene end was trimmed by 2 bases and the J gene end by 0 bases; junction bases not matched to a gene: 2. The CDR3 is CASSVPSGGSYNEQFF. The CDR3 coding sequence is TGTGCCAGCAGCGTCCCTAGCGGGGGCTCCTACAATGAGCAGTTCTTC.

V usage is TRBV13 and J usage is TRBJ1-3, with D possibly being TRBD1 (6 bases). Germline lookup yields CDR1 PRHDT and CDR2 FYEKMQ (reference sequence). The CDR3 covers 14 residues. Deletions cut 10 bases from V and 0 bases from J, with 13 bases between. The DNA of the CDR3 is TGTGCCAACCAAGACAGGTTCTCTGGAAACACCATATATTTT. Its protein product is CANQDRFSGNTIYF. The full variable domain, in which reference TRBV13 and TRBJ1-3 provide the parts outside the CDR3, is AAGVIQSPRHLIKEKRETATLKCYPIPRHDTVYWYQQGPGQDPQFLISFYEKMQSDKGSIPDRFSAQQFSDYHSELNMSSLELGDSALYFCANQDRFSGNTIYFGEGSWLTVV.

This clone came up a few times. The chain is built from TRBV27 and TRBJ1-1; the D gene is possibly TRBD1 (5 bases). Germline V CDR1 and CDR2: MNHEY, SMNVEV (reference sequence). V dropped 4 bases and J dropped 3 bases, with 9 bases sitting between them. The CDR3 has 13 amino acids. Here the CDR3 DNA reads TGTGCCAGCAGTTCACAGGTTTACACTGAAGCTTTCTTT. The encoded protein is CASSSQVYTEAFF.

This clone was picked up a small number of times. This chain joins TRBV5-8 and TRBJ2-5; 14 positions agree with TRBD2. Germline V gene lookup returns CDR1 SGHTS and CDR2 YDEGEE. The CDR3 has 18 residues. With 4 bases clipped from V and 0 bases from J, the junction kept 8 bases outside the gene matches. The CDR3 DNA reads as TGTGCCAGCAGCATCGGGACTAGCGGGAGCCTCTACCAAGAGACCCAGTACTTC. It translates to CASSIGTSGSLYQETQYF.

The chain recombines TRBV5-4 with TRBJ2-2; 7 bases match TRBD2. Germline lookup yields CDR1 SGHNT and CDR2 YYREEE (reference sequence). CDR3 length: 15 residues. V shed 0 bases, J shed 7 bases, and the junction held 6 bases outside the gene matches. CDR3 coding DNA: TGTGCCAGCAGCTTGGGGGCGGGAGAAGTCGGGGAGCTGTTTTTT. This encodes CASSLGAGEVGELFF.

V gene TRBV7-2 combines with J gene TRBJ2-5, with 7 bases that match TRBD2. The CDR3 consists of 16 residues. Germline CDR1 is SGHTA and CDR2 is FQGNSA. V gave up 1 base and J gave up 4 bases; unmatched junction bases: 9. This CDR3 reads CASSLVGGEMLETQYF. CDR3 coding DNA: TGTGCCAGCAGCTTAGTTGGGGGGGAAATGTTAGAGACCCAGTACTTC.

The chain carries TRBV27 and TRBJ2-2; D uncertain. The CDR3 extends over 15 amino acids. Trimming took 2 bases from V and 5 from J, leaving 12 bases between them. Germline V gene data show CDR1 as MNHEY and CDR2 as SMNVEV (reference sequence). This chain's CDR3 is CASSLTWARTGELFF. The CDR3 coding sequence is TGTGCCAGCAGTTTAACGTGGGCGCGGACCGGGGAGCTGTTTTTT.